Described below is a single TCR beta chain sequence and its context. The repertoire was sequenced with immunoSEQ multiplex PCR; TCRdb's copy has only in-frame clones and lacks some. The table shows under 2,000,000 clones, with about 95% occurring only once. CDR3 size: 12 residues. V was trimmed by 6 bases and J by 1 base, leaving 10 bases between them. Per germline, CDR1 SQVTM and CDR2 ANQGSEA. Only CD45RO-negative cells positively selected for CCR7 counted as naive CD8 cells, so terminally differentiated effector memory CD45RA+ cells were excluded. Free of recent acute infections or vaccinations, the donors were healthy HIV-negative adults. The data were taken from a study of shared clonotypes between healthy human individuals. Study details: There were three CD4 naive, three CD4 memory, two CD8 naive and one CD8 memory plates per donor.

The V and J genes are TRBV29-1 and TRBJ2-7; D ambiguous. Sequenced input: naive CD8+ T cells sorted from blood. This clonotype originated in a man aged 18 to 30 in good health. The chain's CDR3 is CSVKDGSYEQYF. The CDR3 region has the DNA TGCAGCGTAAAGGACGGGTCCTACGAGCAGTACTTC.